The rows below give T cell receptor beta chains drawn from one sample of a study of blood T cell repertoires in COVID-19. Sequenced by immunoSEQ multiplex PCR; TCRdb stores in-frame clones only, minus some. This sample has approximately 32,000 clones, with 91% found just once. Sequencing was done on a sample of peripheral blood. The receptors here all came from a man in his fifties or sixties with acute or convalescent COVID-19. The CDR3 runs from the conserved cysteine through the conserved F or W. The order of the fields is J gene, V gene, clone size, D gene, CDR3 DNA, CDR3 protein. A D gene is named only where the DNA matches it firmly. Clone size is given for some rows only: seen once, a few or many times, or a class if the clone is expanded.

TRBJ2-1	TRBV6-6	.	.	TGTGCCAGCAGTTACGCCCTAGCTTCTGCCTCTGAGCAGTTCTTC	CASSYALASASEQFF
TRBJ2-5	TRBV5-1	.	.	TGCGCCAGCAGCTTTAACCAAGAGACCCAGTACTTC	CASSFNQETQYF
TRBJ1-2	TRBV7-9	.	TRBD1	TGTGCCAGCAGCTCCTTACCGGGACAGGGGGAGGGCTACACCTTC	CASSSLPGQGEGYTF
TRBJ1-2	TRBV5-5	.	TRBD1	TGTGCCAGCAGTCAACAGGGGGGAGCCTATGGCTACACCTTC	CASSQQGGAYGYTF
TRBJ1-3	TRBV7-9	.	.	TGTGCCAGCAGCCCCCAGAGGTCTGGAAACACCATATATTTT	CASSPQRSGNTIYF
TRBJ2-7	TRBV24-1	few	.	TGTGCCACCAGTGATTCTAGGGGTTCCTACGAGCAGTACTTC	CATSDSRGSYEQYF
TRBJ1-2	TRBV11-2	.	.	TGTGCCAGCAGGAGAAGGGGGTCTAACTATGGCTACACCTTC	CASRRRGSNYGYTF
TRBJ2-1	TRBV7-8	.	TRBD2	TGTGCCAGCAGCTTACGGCTAGCGGGAAGAGCCTACAATGAGCAGTTCTTC	CASSLRLAGRAYNEQFF
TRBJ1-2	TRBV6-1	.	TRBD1	TGTGCCAGCAGTGAGGGGACAGGGGGCCGAAACTATGGCTACACCTTC	CASSEGTGGRNYGYTF
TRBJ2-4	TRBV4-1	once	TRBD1	TGCGCCAGCAGCCAGGACAGGGGAATATTGGGAAACATTCAGTACTTC	CASSQDRGILGNIQYF
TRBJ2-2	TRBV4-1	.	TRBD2	TGCGCCAGCAGCCAAGATAACAGCGGGAGACTCACCGGGGAGCTGTTTTTT	CASSQDNSGRLTGELFF
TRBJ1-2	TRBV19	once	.	TGTGCCAGCAATACAGAAAAATTATACAGGCGGGCGGGAGATGGCTACACCTTC	CASNTEKLYRRAGDGYTF
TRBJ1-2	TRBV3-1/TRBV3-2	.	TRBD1	TGTGCCAGCAGCCAGCAAACAGGGGGCCTGGGTTATGGCTACACCTTC	CASSQQTGGLGYGYTF